Listed below are T cell receptor beta chains from one sample, sequenced in a study of blood T cell repertoires in COVID-19. Sequencing used immunoSEQ multiplex PCR; TCRdb keeps in-frame clones, though not all of them. Among over 150,000 clones, approximately 90% were seen once, and the ten largest hold around 1.9%. The sequencing input was peripheral blood. The source of these receptors is a man aged 50 to 60 who had recovered from COVID-19. The CDR3 runs from the conserved cysteine through the conserved F or W. The order of the fields is D gene, V gene, clone size, J gene, CDR3 DNA, CDR3 protein. The D gene is left open where the match is weak. Where a row states a size, it is once, few, many or the class of an expanded clone; other rows omit it.

NA	TRBV6-2/TRBV6-3	NA	TRBJ2-7	TGTGCCAGCAGTCCAAACTTAGCCTACGAGCAGTACTTC	CASSPNLAYEQYF
NA	TRBV5-1	NA	TRBJ2-3	TGCGCCAGCAGCTTGGCGTCTAGCACAGATACGCAGTATTTT	CASSLASSTDTQYF
TRBD2	TRBV7-9	NA	TRBJ2-1	TGTGCCGGAATGACTAGCGGGGTCAACAATGAGCAGTTCTTC	CAGMTSGVNNEQFF
TRBD1	TRBV6-2/TRBV6-3	NA	TRBJ1-1	TGTGCCAGCAGTTACGGGACAGCCGCAGCTTTCTTT	CASSYGTAAAFF
NA	TRBV24-1	NA	TRBJ2-2	TGTGCCACCAGTGATAGCGAGCGGTTCACCGGGGAGCTGTTTTTT	CATSDSERFTGELFF
NA	TRBV30	NA	TRBJ1-4	TGTGCCTGGAGCTCACGGGGTGGAGGTGAAAAACTGTTTTTT	CAWSSRGGGEKLFF
NA	TRBV18	NA	TRBJ2-5	TGTGCCAGCTCACCGGTTAATTCGGCGGTGGGAGGAGAGACCCAGTACTTC	CASSPVNSAVGGETQYF
TRBD1	TRBV28	NA	TRBJ2-5	TGTGCCAGCAGTTTCGCTGGGACAGGGGGTGAGGGGACCCAGTACTTC	CASSFAGTGGEGTQYF
NA	TRBV5-1	NA	TRBJ2-7	TGCGCCAGCAGCTTGACAGCCTCCTACGAGCAGTACTTC	CASSLTASYEQYF
TRBD1	TRBV18	NA	TRBJ2-7	TGTGCCAGCTCACCGACAGGGTACGAGCAGTACTTC	CASSPTGYEQYF
NA	TRBV30	NA	TRBJ2-3	TGTGCCTGGACTAGAAGCACAGATACGCAGTATTTT	CAWTRSTDTQYF
NA	TRBV6-2/TRBV6-3	NA	TRBJ2-7	TGTGCCAGCAGCCGGCCGCAGTCCTACGAGCAGTACTTC	CASSRPQSYEQYF
NA	TRBV5-1	NA	TRBJ2-6	TGCGCCAGCAGCCCTGACCTATCTCCGGGGACCAACGTCCTGACTTTC	CASSPDLSPGTNVLTF
TRBD1	TRBV27	once	TRBJ2-3	TGTGCCAGCAGTTTAGGGGGGGCCAGGACAGGGGGTCTTTGGACAGATACGCAGTATTTT	CASSLGGARTGGLWTDTQYF
TRBD1	TRBV18	NA	TRBJ1-2	TGTGCCAGCTCACCCCCGACAGGGATAGGGAGCTACACCTTC	CASSPPTGIGSYTF
TRBD2	TRBV2	NA	TRBJ2-3	TGTGCCAGCAGTGAAGTTAGCGGGAGGCCAGATACGCAGTATTTT	CASSEVSGRPDTQYF
TRBD1	TRBV28	NA	TRBJ2-7	TGTGCCAGCAGTTCTTCCGGGACAGGGCCTTACGAGCAGTACTTC	CASSSSGTGPYEQYF
NA	TRBV5-1	NA	TRBJ2-5	TGCGCCAGCAGCTTGGGAGGGAACTCCCAAGAGACCCAGTACTTC	CASSLGGNSQETQYF
NA	TRBV28	NA	TRBJ1-1	TGTGCCAGCACCCTCCTTTTTGAAGCTTTCTTT	CASTLLFEAFF
TRBD2	TRBV19	NA	TRBJ2-7	TGTGCCAGTTCCCGGGGGGGCAGCTACTACGAGCAGTACTTC	CASSRGGSYYEQYF
NA	TRBV11-2	NA	TRBJ2-7	TGTGCCAGCAGCTTACGGACAGACTCGTACGAGCAGTACTTC	CASSLRTDSYEQYF
TRBD1	TRBV7-2	once	TRBJ1-5	TGTGCCAGCAGCCTATACAGGGGGAATCAGCCCCAGCATTTT	CASSLYRGNQPQHF
TRBD2	TRBV11-2	NA	TRBJ2-3	TGTGCCAGCGCCGGGGGGGGCACAGATACGCAGTATTTT	CASAGGGTDTQYF
NA	TRBV12-3/TRBV12-4	NA	TRBJ1-1	TGTGCCAGCAGTTTTGGAGGCGCCTCCGAAGCTTTCTTT	CASSFGGASEAFF
TRBD1	TRBV27	NA	TRBJ1-2	TGTGCCAGCAGAGGGACAGGGAAGTATGGCTACACCTTC	CASRGTGKYGYTF
NA	TRBV28	once	TRBJ1-1	TGTGCCAGCAAGTTGTCAGAATGGACTGAAGCTTTCTTT	CASKLSEWTEAFF
TRBD1	TRBV10-1	NA	TRBJ2-7	TGCGCCAGCAGTGAGATTACCGGGACAGGGTTCACCTACGAGCAGTACTTC	CASSEITGTGFTYEQYF
TRBD1	TRBV28	NA	TRBJ2-1	TGTGCCAGCAACCTTCGACAGGGGGCAGTCAACGAGCAGTTCTTC	CASNLRQGAVNEQFF
TRBD1	TRBV4-1	NA	TRBJ2-3	TGCGCCAGCAGCCCCATTATGGGGACAGACCCCACAGATACGCAGTATTTT	CASSPIMGTDPTDTQYF